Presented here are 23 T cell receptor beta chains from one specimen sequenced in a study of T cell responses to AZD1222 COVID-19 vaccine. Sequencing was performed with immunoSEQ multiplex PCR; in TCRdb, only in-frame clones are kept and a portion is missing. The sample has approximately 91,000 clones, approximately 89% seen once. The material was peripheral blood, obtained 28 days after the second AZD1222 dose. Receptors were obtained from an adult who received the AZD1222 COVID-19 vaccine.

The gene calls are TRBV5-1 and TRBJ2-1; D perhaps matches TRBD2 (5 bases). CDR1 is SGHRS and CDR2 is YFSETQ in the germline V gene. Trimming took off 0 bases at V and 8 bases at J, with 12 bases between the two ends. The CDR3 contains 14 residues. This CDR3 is CASSLVAERDEQFF. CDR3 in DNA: TGCGCCAGCAGCTTGGTCGCAGAGAGGGATGAGCAGTTCTTC. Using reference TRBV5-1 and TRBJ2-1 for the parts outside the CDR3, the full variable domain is KAGVTQTPRYLIKTRGQQVTLSCSPISGHRSVSWYQQTPGQGLQFLFEYFSETQRNKGNFPGRFSGRQFSNSRSEMNVSTLELGDSALYLCASSLVAERDEQFFGPGTRLTVL.

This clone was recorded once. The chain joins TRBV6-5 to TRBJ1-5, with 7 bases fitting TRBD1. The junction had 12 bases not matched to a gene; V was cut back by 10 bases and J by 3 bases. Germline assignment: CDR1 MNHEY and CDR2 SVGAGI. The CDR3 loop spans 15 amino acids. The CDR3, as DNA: TGTGCCACTAGCCCCGGGACAGCTTTCAATCAGCCCCAGCATTTT. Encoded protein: CATSPGTAFNQPQHF.

This chain's CDR3 is CASSSQTSGGRETQYF. DNA of the CDR3: TGTGCCAGCAGCTCCCAGACTAGCGGTGGGAGGGAGACCCAGTACTTC. This chain uses TRBV5-5 with TRBJ2-5; 9 bases line up with TRBD2. This CDR3 spans 16 amino acids. Trimming removed 3 bases from V and 5 bases from J; junction bases left unmatched: 11. Looked up from germline, CDR1 is SGHKS and CDR2 is YYEKEE (reference sequence).

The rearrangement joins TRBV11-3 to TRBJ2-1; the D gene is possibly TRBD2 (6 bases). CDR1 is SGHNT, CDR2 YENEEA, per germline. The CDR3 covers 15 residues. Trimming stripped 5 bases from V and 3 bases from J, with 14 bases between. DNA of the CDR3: TGTGCCAGCAGCCTCAATAGCGGAAGCTACAATGAGCAGTTCTTC. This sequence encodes CASSLNSGSYNEQFF.

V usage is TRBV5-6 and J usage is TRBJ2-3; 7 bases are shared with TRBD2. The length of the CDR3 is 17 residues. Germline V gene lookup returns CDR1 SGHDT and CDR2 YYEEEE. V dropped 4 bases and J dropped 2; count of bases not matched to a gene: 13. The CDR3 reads CASSPGRLAAYTDTQYF. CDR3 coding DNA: TGTGCCAGCAGCCCCGGGCGGCTAGCGGCTTACACAGATACGCAGTATTTT.

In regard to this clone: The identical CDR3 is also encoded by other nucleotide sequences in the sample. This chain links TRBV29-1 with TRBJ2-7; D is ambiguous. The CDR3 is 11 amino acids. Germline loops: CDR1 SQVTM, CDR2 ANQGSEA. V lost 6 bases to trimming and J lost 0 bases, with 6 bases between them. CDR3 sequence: CSVRSSYEQYF. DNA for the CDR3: TGCAGCGTAAGGAGCTCCTACGAGCAGTACTTC.

The CDR3 DNA follows: TGTGCCAGCAGCTTGGGGGGAGGAGAGACCCAGTACTTC. This translates into CASSLGGGETQYF. The V and J genes are TRBV11-2 and TRBJ2-5; a weak D match, TRBD2 (6 bases). Deletions cut 3 bases from V and 4 bases from J, with 9 bases between. Germline-derived CDR1 and CDR2 are SGHAT and FQNNGV. There are 13 residues in the CDR3.

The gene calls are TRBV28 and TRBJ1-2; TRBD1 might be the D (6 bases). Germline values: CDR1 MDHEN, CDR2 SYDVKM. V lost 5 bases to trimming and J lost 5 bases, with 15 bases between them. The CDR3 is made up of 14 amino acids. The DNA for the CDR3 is TGTGCCAGCAGTCCCATGGAGGGGGTATATGGCTACACCTTC. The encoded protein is CASSPMEGVYGYTF.

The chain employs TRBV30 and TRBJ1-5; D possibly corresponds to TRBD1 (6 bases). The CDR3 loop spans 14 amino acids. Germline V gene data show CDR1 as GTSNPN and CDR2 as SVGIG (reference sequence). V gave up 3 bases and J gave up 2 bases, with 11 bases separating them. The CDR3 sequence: CAWRGARGNQPQHF. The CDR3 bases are TGTGCCTGGAGGGGGGCTAGGGGCAATCAGCCCCAGCATTTT.

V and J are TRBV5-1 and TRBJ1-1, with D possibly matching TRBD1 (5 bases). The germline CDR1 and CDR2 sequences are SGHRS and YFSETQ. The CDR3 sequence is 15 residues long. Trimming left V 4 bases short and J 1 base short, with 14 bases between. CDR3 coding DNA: TGCGCCAGCAGCGTGACGGGGGATTCGAACACTGAAGCTTTCTTT. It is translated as CASSVTGDSNTEAFF.

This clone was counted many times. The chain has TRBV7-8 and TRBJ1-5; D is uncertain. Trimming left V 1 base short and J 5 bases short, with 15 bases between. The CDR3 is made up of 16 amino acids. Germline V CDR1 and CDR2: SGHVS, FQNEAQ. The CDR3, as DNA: TGTGCCAGCAGCTTAGTTCCGGTGGGAGGTGATCAGCCCCAGCATTTT. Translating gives CASSLVPVGGDQPQHF.

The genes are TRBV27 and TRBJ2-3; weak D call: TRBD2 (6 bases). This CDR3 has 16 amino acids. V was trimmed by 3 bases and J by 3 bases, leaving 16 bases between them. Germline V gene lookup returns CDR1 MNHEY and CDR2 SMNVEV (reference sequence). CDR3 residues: CASSFGTPEGTDTQYF. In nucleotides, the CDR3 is TGTGCCAGCAGTTTTGGGACTCCCGAAGGTACAGATACGCAGTATTTT.

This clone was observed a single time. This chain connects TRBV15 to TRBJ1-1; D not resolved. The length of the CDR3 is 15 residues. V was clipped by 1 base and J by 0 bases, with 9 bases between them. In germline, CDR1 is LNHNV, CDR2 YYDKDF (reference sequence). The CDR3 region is CATSRGRPMNTEAFF. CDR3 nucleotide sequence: TGTGCCACCAGCAGAGGGCGGCCGATGAACACTGAAGCTTTCTTT.

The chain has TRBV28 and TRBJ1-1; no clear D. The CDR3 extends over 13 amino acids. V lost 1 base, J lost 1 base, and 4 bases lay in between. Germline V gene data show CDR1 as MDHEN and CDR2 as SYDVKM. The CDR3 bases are TGTGCCAGCAGTTTATCGGGGAACACTGAAGCTTTCTTT. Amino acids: CASSLSGNTEAFF. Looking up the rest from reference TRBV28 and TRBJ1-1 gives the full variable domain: DVKVTQSSRYLVKRTGEKVFLECVQDMDHENMFWYRQDPGLGLRLIYFSYDVKMKEKGDIPEGYSVSREKKERFSLILESASTNQTSMYLCASSLSGNTEAFFGQGTRLTVV.

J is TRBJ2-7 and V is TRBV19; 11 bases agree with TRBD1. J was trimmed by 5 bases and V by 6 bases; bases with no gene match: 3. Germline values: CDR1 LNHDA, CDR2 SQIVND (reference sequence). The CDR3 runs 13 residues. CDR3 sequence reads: CASRGQGAHEQYF. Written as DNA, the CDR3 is TGTGCCAGTAGAGGACAGGGGGCTCACGAGCAGTACTTC.

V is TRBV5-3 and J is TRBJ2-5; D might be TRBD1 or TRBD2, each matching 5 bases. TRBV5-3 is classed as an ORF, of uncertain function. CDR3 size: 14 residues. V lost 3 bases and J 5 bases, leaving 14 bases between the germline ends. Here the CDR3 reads CARSSPGTAETQYF. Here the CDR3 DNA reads TGTGCCAGAAGCTCCCCCGGGACGGCCGAGACCCAGTACTTC.

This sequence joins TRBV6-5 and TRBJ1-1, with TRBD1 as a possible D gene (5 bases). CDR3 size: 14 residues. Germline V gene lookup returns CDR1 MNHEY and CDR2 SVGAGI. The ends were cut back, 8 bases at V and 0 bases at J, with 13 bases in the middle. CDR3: CASLQWDLNTEAFF. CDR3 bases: TGTGCCAGCCTCCAGTGGGACTTGAACACTGAAGCTTTCTTT.

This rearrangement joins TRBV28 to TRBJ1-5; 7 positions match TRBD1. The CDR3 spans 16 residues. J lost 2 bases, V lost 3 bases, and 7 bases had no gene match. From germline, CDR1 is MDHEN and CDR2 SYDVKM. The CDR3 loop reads CASSFLGGAGNQPQHF. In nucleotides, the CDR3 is TGTGCCAGCAGTTTTCTAGGGGGCGCGGGCAATCAGCCCCAGCATTTT.

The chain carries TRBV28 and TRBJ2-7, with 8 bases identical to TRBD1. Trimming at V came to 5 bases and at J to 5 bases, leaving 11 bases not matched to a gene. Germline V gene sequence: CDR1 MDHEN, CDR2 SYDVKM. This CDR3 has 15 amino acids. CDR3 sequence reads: CASSPPRQGFHEQYF. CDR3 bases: TGTGCCAGCAGTCCCCCTAGACAGGGGTTCCACGAGCAGTACTTC. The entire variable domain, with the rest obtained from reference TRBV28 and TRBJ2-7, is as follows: DVKVTQSSRYLVKRTGEKVFLECVQDMDHENMFWYRQDPGLGLRLIYFSYDVKMKEKGDIPEGYSVSREKKERFSLILESASTNQTSMYLCASSPPRQGFHEQYFGPGTRLTVT.

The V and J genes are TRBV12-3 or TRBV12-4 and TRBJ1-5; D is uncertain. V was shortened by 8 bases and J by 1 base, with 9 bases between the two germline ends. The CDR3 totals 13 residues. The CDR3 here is CASGLASNQPQHF. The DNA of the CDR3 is TGTGCCAGCGGCCTAGCCAGCAATCAGCCCCAGCATTTT.

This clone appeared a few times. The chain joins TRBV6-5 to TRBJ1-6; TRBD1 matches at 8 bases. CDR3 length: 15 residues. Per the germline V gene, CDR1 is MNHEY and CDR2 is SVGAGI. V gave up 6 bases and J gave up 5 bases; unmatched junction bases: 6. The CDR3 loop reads CASRNPTGDNSPLHF. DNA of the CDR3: TGTGCCAGCAGAAACCCGACAGGGGATAATTCACCCCTCCACTTT.

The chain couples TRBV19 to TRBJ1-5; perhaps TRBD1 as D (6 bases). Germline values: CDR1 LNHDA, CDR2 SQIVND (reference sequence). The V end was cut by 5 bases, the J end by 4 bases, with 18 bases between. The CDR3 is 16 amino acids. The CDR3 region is CASSFLQGGLNQPQHF. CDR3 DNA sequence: TGTGCCAGTAGTTTTCTTCAAGGGGGACTAAATCAGCCCCAGCATTTT.

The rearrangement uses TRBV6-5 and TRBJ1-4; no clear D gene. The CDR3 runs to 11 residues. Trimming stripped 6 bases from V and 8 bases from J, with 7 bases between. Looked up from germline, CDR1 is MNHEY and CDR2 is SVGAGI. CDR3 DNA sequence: TGTGCCAGCAGGGATGAGGAAAAACTGTTTTTT. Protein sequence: CASRDEEKLFF.